A single sample gave rise to the 27 T cell receptor beta chains below, sequenced in a study of cytomegalovirus exposure and HLA in healthy donors. In the PCR, 60 Vbeta and 13 Jbeta primers were used. Sequenced by immunoSEQ multiplex PCR; TCRdb stores in-frame clones only, minus some. The table shows roughly 180,000 clones, with 65% to 85% occurring only once. The sequenced sample consisted of PBMCs. These receptors were obtained from a female donor in good health and CMV-seronegative.

The count of this clone is one. The chain couples TRBV7-3 to TRBJ2-1; TRBD1 matches at 7 bases. The germline gives CDR1 SGHTA, CDR2 FQGTGA. This CDR3 has 13 residues. After removal of 2 bases from V and 7 bases from J, the junction contained 2 bases not matched to a gene. The CDR3 protein is CASSLGTENEQFF. The CDR3 DNA reads TGTGCCAGCAGCTTAGGGACAGAAAATGAGCAGTTCTTC.

This chain uses TRBV5-1 with TRBJ1-2; D is uncertain. V was shortened by 2 bases and J by 1 base, with 12 bases between the two germline ends. This CDR3 region has 15 residues. Germline CDR1 reads SGHRS; CDR2 reads YFSETQ. DNA for the CDR3: TGCGCCAGCAGCTTAGCGGACGGGAATAACTATGGCTACACCTTC. Translation gives CASSLADGNNYGYTF.

V is TRBV4-1 and J is TRBJ1-5; 7 nucleotides match TRBD1. CDR3 size: 15 residues. CDR1 and CDR2 from the germline V gene are MGHRA and YSYEKL. V gave up 5 bases and J gave up 4 bases; unmatched junction bases: 8. This CDR3 is CASSETVQGNQPQHF. CDR3 nucleotides: TGCGCCAGCAGCGAGACCGTACAGGGGAATCAGCCCCAGCATTTT.

The chain recombines TRBV29-1 with TRBJ1-5, with no clear D. Per germline, CDR1 SQVTM and CDR2 ANQGSEA. The CDR3 runs to 12 residues. V shed 4 bases and J shed 5 bases, with 9 bases lying between them. CDR3 residues: CSVGAFDQPQHF. The CDR3 nucleotides read TGCAGCGTTGGCGCATTTGATCAGCCCCAGCATTTT.

CDR3 coding DNA: TGTGCCAGCAGGCCCTCGAGCTCCTATAATTCACCCCTCCACTTT. It encodes CASRPSSSYNSPLHF. The V gene is TRBV6-1, the J gene TRBJ1-6; D remains ambiguous. V was cut by 6 bases and J by 0 bases, with 9 bases left in between. CDR3 length: 15 residues. Germline CDR1 MNHNS, CDR2 SASEGT.

Of note for this clone: At one end, the junction sequence differs from germline, possibly due to a read error. The gene calls are TRBV6-1 and TRBJ2-1; tentatively, D is TRBD1 (6 bases). CDR3 size: 14 residues. Per germline, CDR1 MNHNS and CDR2 SASEGT. CDR3 coding DNA: TGTGCCAGCAGTCTAAACAGGGTCTACGATGAGCAGTTCTTC. It specifies CASSLNRVYDEQFF.

The CDR3 is CASSLFSSGELFF. The CDR3 DNA sequence: TGTGCCAGCAGCTTATTCAGTTCCGGGGAGCTGTTTTTT. This rearrangement joins TRBV11-2 to TRBJ2-2; D unclear. The V gene's germline CDR1 is SGHAT and CDR2 FQNNGV. The CDR3 sequence is 13 residues long. Trimming removed 2 bases from V and 6 bases from J, with 7 bases in between.

The chain links TRBV7-9 to TRBJ1-2, with D unclear. V was trimmed by 5 bases and J by 8 bases, leaving 21 bases between them. CDR3 size: 15 residues. CDR1 is SEHNR and CDR2 is FQNEAQ in the germline V gene (reference sequence). As DNA, the CDR3 is TGTGCCAGCAGCCCAGTAGAGGATTATGGTTCGGGCTACACCTTC. The encoded protein is CASSPVEDYGSGYTF. Full variable domain (remainder filled in from reference TRBV7-9 and TRBJ1-2): DTGVSQNPRHKITKRGQNVTFRCDPISEHNRLYWYRQTLGQGPEFLTYFQNEAQLEKSRLLSDRFSAERPKGSFSTLEIQRTEQGDSAMYLCASSPVEDYGSGYTFGSGTRLTVV.

The chain has TRBV9 and TRBJ1-4; TRBD1 matches 9 bases. The CDR3 is made up of 12 amino acids. Germline V gene lookup returns CDR1 SGDLS and CDR2 YYNGEE. J lost 12 bases, V lost 3 bases, and 3 bases had no gene match. As DNA, the CDR3 is TGTGCCAGCAGCGGGGACAGGGTGGAACTGTTTTTT. This translates into CASSGDRVELFF.

The chain links TRBV7-3 to TRBJ1-1, with D possibly being TRBD1 (5 bases). V lost 6 bases and J 4 bases, leaving 12 bases between the germline ends. This CDR3 has 13 amino acids. CDR1 SGHTA and CDR2 FQGTGA come from the germline V gene. The CDR3 protein is CASRGGGGTEAFF. DNA for the CDR3: TGTGCCAGCAGGGGTGGGGGGGGCACTGAAGCTTTCTTT.

V usage is TRBV19 and J usage is TRBJ1-2, with TRBD1 matching 10 bases. The V gene end was trimmed by 3 bases and the J gene end by 5 bases; junction bases not matched to a gene: 12. The CDR3 totals 17 residues. Germline CDR1 is LNHDA and CDR2 is SQIVND (reference sequence). In nucleotides, the CDR3 is TGTGCCAGTAGTATCCGGTTGGGGGGGACAGGGGAGTATGGCTACACCTTC. It specifies CASSIRLGGTGEYGYTF.

This chain joins TRBV2 and TRBJ2-3, with TRBD1 as a possible D gene (7 bases). CDR3 length: 12 amino acids. Between the trimmed V and J ends, which lost 4 bases and 8 bases, there was a span of 10 bases. The germline V gene encodes CDR1 SNHLY and CDR2 FYNNEI. DNA for the CDR3: TGTGCCAGCAGTGGACAGGGAGGTACGCAGTATTTT. Translation gives CASSGQGGTQYF.

The chain carries TRBV5-4 and TRBJ2-1; 8 nucleotides agree with TRBD2. After removal of 4 bases from V and 7 bases from J, the junction contained 10 bases not matched to a gene. Germline CDR1 and CDR2: SGHNT and YYREEE (reference sequence). The length of the CDR3 is 15 residues. The CDR3 protein is CASSASSGWLNEQFF. In nucleotides, the CDR3 is TGTGCCAGCAGCGCCTCTAGCGGGTGGCTTAATGAGCAGTTCTTC.

This clone appeared once. The chain employs TRBV19 and TRBJ1-1; 9 bases agree with TRBD1. This CDR3 is 15 amino acids long. Per the germline V gene, CDR1 is LNHDA and CDR2 is SQIVND (reference sequence). Trimming at V came to 5 bases and at J to 3 bases, leaving 7 bases not matched to a gene. This chain's CDR3 is CASSERTGVDTEAFF. CDR3 nucleotide sequence: TGTGCCAGTAGTGAACGGACAGGGGTGGACACTGAAGCTTTCTTT.

This clone was counted only a few times. V gene TRBV19 combines with J gene TRBJ1-2; the D gene is possibly TRBD1 (6 bases). Germline CDR1 is LNHDA and CDR2 is SQIVND (reference sequence). This CDR3 is 16 amino acids long. Trimming removed 4 bases from V and 2 bases from J, with 17 bases in between. The CDR3 nucleotides read TGTGCCAGTAGTAAAATGGCGGGGGCTCAGAACTATGGCTACACCTTC. This sequence encodes CASSKMAGAQNYGYTF.

The V and J genes are TRBV2 and TRBJ1-2; 10 nucleotides match TRBD1. Per germline, CDR1 SNHLY and CDR2 FYNNEI. V shed 1 base, J shed 5 bases, and the junction held 4 bases outside the gene matches. The CDR3 spans 15 residues. CDR3 in DNA: TGTGCCAGCAGTGAAGGACAGGGGGCTATGTATGGCTACACCTTC. Translation gives CASSEGQGAMYGYTF.

The rearrangement uses TRBV5-6 and TRBJ2-6, with 9 bases lining up with TRBD1. V shed 3 bases and J 2 bases; nucleotides not matched to a gene: 6. Looked up from germline, CDR1 is SGHDT and CDR2 is YYEEEE. The CDR3 runs to 17 residues. CDR3 sequence (DNA): TGTGCCAGCAGCTCGTCCCGGGACAGGGCTGGGGCCAACGTCCTGACTTTC. It specifies CASSSSRDRAGANVLTF.

The chain joins TRBV18 to TRBJ1-6; D not certain. Per the germline V gene, CDR1 is KGHSH and CDR2 is LQKENI. The CDR3 contains 14 residues. The V and J ends lost 2 bases and 7 bases respectively, with 9 bases between them. CDR3 sequence reads: CASSPEGGNSPLHF. The CDR3 DNA follows: TGTGCCAGCTCACCAGAGGGAGGGAATTCACCCCTCCACTTT.

The rearrangement links TRBV27 to TRBJ2-1; 7 bases align to TRBD2. The CDR3 length is 18 residues. Germline values: CDR1 MNHEY, CDR2 SMNVEV (reference sequence). With 5 bases clipped from V and 5 bases from J, the junction kept 18 bases outside the gene matches. The CDR3 sequence: CASSPRPLTGGANNEQFF. In DNA, the CDR3 is TGTGCCAGCAGTCCAAGGCCTTTAACGGGAGGAGCGAACAATGAGCAGTTCTTC.

The J gene is TRBJ1-5, the V gene TRBV6-1, with D possibly matching TRBD1 (5 bases). From germline, CDR1 is MNHNS and CDR2 SASEGT. This CDR3 is built from 12 residues. Trimming cost V 8 bases and J 4 bases, with 9 bases left between them. The CDR3 DNA follows: TGTGCCAGCTCAGCAGGGAATCAGCCCCAGCATTTT. Protein sequence: CASSAGNQPQHF.

This chain joins TRBV28 and TRBJ2-1, with TRBD2 as a possible D gene (6 bases). Looked up from germline, CDR1 is MDHEN and CDR2 is SYDVKM. The V and J ends lost 6 bases and 1 base respectively, with 10 bases between them. This CDR3 is built from 14 residues. The CDR3 DNA is TGTGCCAGCAGCCCGACTAGGTCCTACAATGAGCAGTTCTTC. Amino acid sequence: CASSPTRSYNEQFF. Using reference TRBV28 and TRBJ2-1 for the parts outside the CDR3, the full variable domain is DVKVTQSSRYLVKRTGEKVFLECVQDMDHENMFWYRQDPGLGLRLIYFSYDVKMKEKGDIPEGYSVSREKKERFSLILESASTNQTSMYLCASSPTRSYNEQFFGPGTRLTVL.

This chain links TRBV7-9 with TRBJ2-7, with 7 bases lining up with TRBD1. The J segment lost 4 bases and the V segment lost 1 base, leaving 4 bases of the junction unmatched. Germline-derived CDR1 and CDR2 are SEHNR and FQNEAQ (reference sequence). The CDR3 is 14 amino acids. The CDR3 DNA is TGTGCCAGCAGCTTAGACAGGGGAAGATACGAGCAGTACTTC. Protein: CASSLDRGRYEQYF.

The gene calls are TRBV5-1 and TRBJ1-3; no clear D. V lost 5 bases and J lost 0, with 9 bases in between. Per germline, CDR1 SGHRS and CDR2 YFSETQ. The CDR3 has 14 residues. CDR3 sequence reads: CASRTSNSGNTIYF. CDR3 DNA: TGCGCCAGCAGGACTTCCAACTCTGGAAACACCATATATTTT.

The chain is built from TRBV4-1 and TRBJ2-7; 7 bases match TRBD2. The CDR3 is 17 residues long. In germline, CDR1 is MGHRA, CDR2 YSYEKL. V gave up 4 bases and J gave up 8 bases; unmatched junction bases: 20. The DNA of the CDR3 is TGCGCCAGCAGCCCCCGATCTAGCGGAGAATCTCTTAACAAGCAGTACTTC. It encodes CASSPRSSGESLNKQYF.

The genes are TRBV6-5 and TRBJ2-1, with 7 bases matching TRBD2. The trim removed 5 bases at V and 5 bases at J, leaving 6 bases unmatched. Germline V lookup: CDR1 MNHEY, CDR2 SVGAGI. The CDR3 has 14 amino acids. Here the CDR3 reads CASSPLAGDNEQFF. CDR3 bases: TGTGCCAGCAGTCCCCTTGCGGGAGACAATGAGCAGTTCTTC.

The chain carries TRBV12-1 and TRBJ1-4; the table names TRBD1, a call not compared with the DNA. TRBV12-1 is marked as a pseudogene. This CDR3 contains 16 residues. The CDR3, as DNA: TGTGCCAGCAGCCCTACAGGGGAGGAGTTCGATGAAAAACTGTTTTTT. The encoded protein is CASSPTGEEFDEKLFF.

This clone appeared a single time. V and J are TRBV7-9 and TRBJ2-2; 11 nucleotides agree with TRBD2. Germline CDR1 is SEHNR and CDR2 is FQNEAQ (reference sequence). V dropped 5 bases and J dropped 5; count of bases not matched to a gene: 7. The CDR3 covers 16 residues. The CDR3 protein is CASSVPGLAETGELFF. CDR3 in DNA: TGTGCCAGCAGCGTACCGGGACTAGCGGAAACCGGGGAGCTGTTTTTT.